This T cell receptor beta chain was identified in a study of post-analysis software for immune sequencing data. Study details: Clinical courses comprised relapsing-remitting, secondary progressive and progressive-relapsing multiple sclerosis. The study, taken as a whole, reports: A significant reduction in normalized Chao1 diversity was observed in multiple sclerosis patients versus controls. The study found TRBV5-6, TRBV5-1 and TRBV20-1 among four to six TRBV segments more frequent in patients than controls.

Unique molecular identifiers were carried by the TCR beta cDNA libraries. The yield from roughly 1 to 10 million T cells was roughly 0.5 million cDNA molecules in total. TCRdb reanalysed the PCR reads using MiXCR and keeps one entry per CDR3 protein. The sample lists approximately 350,000 distinct CDR3 sequences, roughly 30% seen once, with over 10% in the top ten. Deletions cut 1 base from V and 1 base from J, with 7 bases between. Germline assignment: CDR1 SGHTA and CDR2 FQGNSA. There are 14 residues in the CDR3. Notes on this clonotype: Its antigen is as yet unknown.

The clonotype originates from a girl aged 5 to 17 with multiple sclerosis. The chain joins TRBV7-2 to TRBJ2-5; D not resolved. The sequencing sample was made of blood. The CDR3 nucleotides read TGTGCCAGCAGCTTAGTGGTCACCCAAGAGACCCAGTACTTC. Protein: CASSLVVTQETQYF.